The source of this T cell receptor beta chain is a study of CD8+ T cells in alopecia areata. The sequencing template was cDNA reverse transcribed from extracted RNA. Assay: immunoSEQ multiplex PCR; the TCRdb copy retains only in-frame clones and omits some. The sample is made up of over 5,500 clones, none counted only once. The CDR3 consists of 15 residues. The germline CDR1 and CDR2 sequences are NNHNN and SYGAGS (reference sequence). Trimming stripped 0 bases from V and 1 base from J, with 9 bases between. General study findings and limits: Sequencing of scalp samples also captures resident alphabeta T cells of normal skin. Normal scalp showed lower clonality than lesional scalp, especially alopecia totalis/universalis.

The study sorted pooled cutaneous lymph node cells by CD4, CD8alpha, NKG2D, NKG2ACE and other markers. On this clone: Its target is not known. A much larger clone sits a single nucleotide away, making a read error possible. Gene names denote mouse genes. The read halts 4 residues ahead of the CDR3 end, with the missing end drawn from the germline J gene.

The chain joins TRBV13-2 to TRBJ2-3; tentatively, D is TRBD2 (6 bases). The TCR was taken from a C3H/HeJ mouse with alopecia areata. Mouse MHC haplotype: H2-k. Sequenced input: CD8+ T cells sorted from a lymph node. The DNA read from the CDR3 is TGTGCCAGCGGTGATGCACGGGGGGGTGCAGAA. This gives the protein CASGDARGGAE. The CDR3 in full is CASGDARGGAETLYF.